Sequencing of this TCR beta chain was carried out in a study of T-cell memory formation after mild COVID-19. TCRdb re-analysed the 5' RACE reads in MiXCR, keeping a single row per CDR3 protein. The repertoire has under 550,000 distinct CDR3 sequences, more than 15% of them found once; the top ten carry around a fifth. This clonotype has only a few counts. The CDR3 loop spans 16 amino acids. Germline V gives CDR1 MGHRA, CDR2 YSYEKL. The J segment lost 2 bases and the V segment lost 0 bases, leaving 6 bases of the junction unmatched. The sequence was collected from a man between 18 and 35 years old who had mild COVID-19 (a few samples of this study predate the infection). Cell type and time point are not known. The sequencing input was PBMCs or a T cell subset sorted from them (not recorded which). V usage is TRBV4-1 and J usage is TRBJ1-2; 7 bases line up with TRBD1. DNA of the CDR3: TGCGCCAGCAGCCAAGACCCCGGACAGGAAAACTATGGCTACACCTTC. Translated, it gives CASSQDPGQENYGYTF.